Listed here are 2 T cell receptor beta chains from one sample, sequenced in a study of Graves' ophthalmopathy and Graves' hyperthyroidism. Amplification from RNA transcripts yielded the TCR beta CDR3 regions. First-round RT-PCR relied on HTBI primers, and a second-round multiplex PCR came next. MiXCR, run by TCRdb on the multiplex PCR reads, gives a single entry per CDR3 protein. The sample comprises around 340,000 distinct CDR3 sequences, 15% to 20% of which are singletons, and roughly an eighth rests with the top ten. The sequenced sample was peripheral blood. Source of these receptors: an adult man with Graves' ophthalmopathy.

CDR3: CAIRNYREGSPLHF. In DNA, the CDR3 is TGTGCCATCAGAAACTACAGGGAGGGTTCACCCCTCCACTTT. The V gene is TRBV6-1, the J gene TRBJ1-6; D possibly corresponds to TRBD1 (6 bases). The CDR3 spans 14 residues. V was clipped by 10 bases and J by 9 bases, with 19 bases between them. Germline CDR1 is MNHNS and CDR2 is SASEGT.

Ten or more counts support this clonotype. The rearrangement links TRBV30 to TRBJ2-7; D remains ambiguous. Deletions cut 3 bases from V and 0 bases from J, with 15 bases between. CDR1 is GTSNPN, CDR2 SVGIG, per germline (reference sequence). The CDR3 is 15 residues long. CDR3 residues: CAWSKIQAYSYEQYF. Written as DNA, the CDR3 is TGTGCCTGGAGCAAGATCCAGGCATACTCCTACGAGCAGTACTTC.